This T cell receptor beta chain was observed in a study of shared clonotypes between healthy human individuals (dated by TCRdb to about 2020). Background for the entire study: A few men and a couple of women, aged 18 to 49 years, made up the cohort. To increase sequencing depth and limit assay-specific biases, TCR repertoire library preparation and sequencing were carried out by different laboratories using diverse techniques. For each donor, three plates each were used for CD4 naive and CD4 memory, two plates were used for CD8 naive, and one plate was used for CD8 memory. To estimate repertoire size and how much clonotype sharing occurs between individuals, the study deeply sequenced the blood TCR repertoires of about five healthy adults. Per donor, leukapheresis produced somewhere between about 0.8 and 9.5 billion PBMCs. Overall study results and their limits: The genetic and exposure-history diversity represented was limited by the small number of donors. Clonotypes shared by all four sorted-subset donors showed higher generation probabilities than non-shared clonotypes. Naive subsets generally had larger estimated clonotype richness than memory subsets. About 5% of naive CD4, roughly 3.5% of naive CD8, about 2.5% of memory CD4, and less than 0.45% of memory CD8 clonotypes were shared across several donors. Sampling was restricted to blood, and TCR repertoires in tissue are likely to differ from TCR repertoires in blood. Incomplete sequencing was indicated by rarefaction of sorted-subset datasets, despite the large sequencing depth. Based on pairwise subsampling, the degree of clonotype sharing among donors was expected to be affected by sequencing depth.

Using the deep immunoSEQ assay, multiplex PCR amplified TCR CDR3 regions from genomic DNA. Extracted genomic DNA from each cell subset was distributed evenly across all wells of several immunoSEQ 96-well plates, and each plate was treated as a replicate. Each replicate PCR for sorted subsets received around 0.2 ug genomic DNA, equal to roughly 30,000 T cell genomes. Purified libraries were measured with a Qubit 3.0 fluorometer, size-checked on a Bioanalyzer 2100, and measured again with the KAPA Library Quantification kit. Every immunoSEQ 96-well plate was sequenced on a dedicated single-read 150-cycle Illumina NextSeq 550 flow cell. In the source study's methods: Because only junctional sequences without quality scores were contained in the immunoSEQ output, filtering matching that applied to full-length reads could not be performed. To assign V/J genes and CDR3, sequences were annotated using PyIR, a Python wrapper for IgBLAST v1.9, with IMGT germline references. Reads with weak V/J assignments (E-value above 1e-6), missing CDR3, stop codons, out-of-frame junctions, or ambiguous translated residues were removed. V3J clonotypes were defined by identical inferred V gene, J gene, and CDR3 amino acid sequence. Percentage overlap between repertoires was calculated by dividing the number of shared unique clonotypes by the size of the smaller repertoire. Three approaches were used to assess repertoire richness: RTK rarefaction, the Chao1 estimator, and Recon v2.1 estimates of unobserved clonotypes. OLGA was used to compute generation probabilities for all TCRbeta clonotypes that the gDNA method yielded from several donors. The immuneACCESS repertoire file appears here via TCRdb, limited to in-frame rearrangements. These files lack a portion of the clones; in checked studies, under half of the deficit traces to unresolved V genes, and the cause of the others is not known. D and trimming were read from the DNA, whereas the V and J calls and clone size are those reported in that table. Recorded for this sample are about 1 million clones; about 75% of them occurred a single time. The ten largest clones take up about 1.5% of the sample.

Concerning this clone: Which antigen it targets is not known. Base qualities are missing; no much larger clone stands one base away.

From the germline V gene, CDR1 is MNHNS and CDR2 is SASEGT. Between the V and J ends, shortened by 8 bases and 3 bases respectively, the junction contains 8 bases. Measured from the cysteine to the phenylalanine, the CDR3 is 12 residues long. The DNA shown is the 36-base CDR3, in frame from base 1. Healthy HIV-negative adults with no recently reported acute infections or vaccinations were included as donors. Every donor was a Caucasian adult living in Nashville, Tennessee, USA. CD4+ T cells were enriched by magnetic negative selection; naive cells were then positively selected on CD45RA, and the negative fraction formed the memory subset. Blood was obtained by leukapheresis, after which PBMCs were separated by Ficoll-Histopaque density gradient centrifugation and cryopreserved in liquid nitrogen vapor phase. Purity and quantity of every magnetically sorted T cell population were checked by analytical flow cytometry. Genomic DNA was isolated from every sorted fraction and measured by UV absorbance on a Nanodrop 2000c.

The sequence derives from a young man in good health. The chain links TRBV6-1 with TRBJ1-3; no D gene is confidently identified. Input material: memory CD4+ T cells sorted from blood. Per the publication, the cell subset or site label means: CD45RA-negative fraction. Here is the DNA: TGTGCCAGCGTGGGTTTTGGAAACACCATATATTTT. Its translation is CASVGFGNTIYF.